The T cell receptor beta chain under discussion was sequenced for a study of beta chain features in type 1 diabetes. Looking at the study overall: Patients and healthy donors were similar in age, gender and cell yields. Findings and limits, study-wide: Researchers report that Type 1 diabetes patients had moderately but significantly shorter TCRB CDR3s across all four CD4+ subsets. Sequencing from cDNA could over-represent high-TCR-expressing cells.

About this clone: Its antigen remains unknown.

A single heparinised blood sample, averaging about 100 mL, was obtained per donor. Of the isolated RNA, all was reverse transcribed, and so the sequenced material was expressed TCRB transcripts. Profiled with immunoSEQ multiplex PCR; TCRdb holds only in-frame clones, not every one. Among 300,000 to 350,000 clones listed, roughly 8.8% were seen once. Losses at the gene ends were 7 bases for V and 1 base for J; bases not matched to a gene: 2. Germline CDR1 and CDR2: SQVTM and ANQGSEA. This CDR3 is built from 12 residues. The clonotype was recovered from a man younger than 40 with type 1 diabetes. The material sequenced was central memory CD4+ T cells from blood. V usage is TRBV29-1 and J usage is TRBJ2-3; TRBD1 matches at 7 bases. CDR3 sequence: CSGGQGTDTQYF. CDR3 nucleotide sequence: TGCAGCGGCGGACAGGGCACAGATACGCAGTATTTT.